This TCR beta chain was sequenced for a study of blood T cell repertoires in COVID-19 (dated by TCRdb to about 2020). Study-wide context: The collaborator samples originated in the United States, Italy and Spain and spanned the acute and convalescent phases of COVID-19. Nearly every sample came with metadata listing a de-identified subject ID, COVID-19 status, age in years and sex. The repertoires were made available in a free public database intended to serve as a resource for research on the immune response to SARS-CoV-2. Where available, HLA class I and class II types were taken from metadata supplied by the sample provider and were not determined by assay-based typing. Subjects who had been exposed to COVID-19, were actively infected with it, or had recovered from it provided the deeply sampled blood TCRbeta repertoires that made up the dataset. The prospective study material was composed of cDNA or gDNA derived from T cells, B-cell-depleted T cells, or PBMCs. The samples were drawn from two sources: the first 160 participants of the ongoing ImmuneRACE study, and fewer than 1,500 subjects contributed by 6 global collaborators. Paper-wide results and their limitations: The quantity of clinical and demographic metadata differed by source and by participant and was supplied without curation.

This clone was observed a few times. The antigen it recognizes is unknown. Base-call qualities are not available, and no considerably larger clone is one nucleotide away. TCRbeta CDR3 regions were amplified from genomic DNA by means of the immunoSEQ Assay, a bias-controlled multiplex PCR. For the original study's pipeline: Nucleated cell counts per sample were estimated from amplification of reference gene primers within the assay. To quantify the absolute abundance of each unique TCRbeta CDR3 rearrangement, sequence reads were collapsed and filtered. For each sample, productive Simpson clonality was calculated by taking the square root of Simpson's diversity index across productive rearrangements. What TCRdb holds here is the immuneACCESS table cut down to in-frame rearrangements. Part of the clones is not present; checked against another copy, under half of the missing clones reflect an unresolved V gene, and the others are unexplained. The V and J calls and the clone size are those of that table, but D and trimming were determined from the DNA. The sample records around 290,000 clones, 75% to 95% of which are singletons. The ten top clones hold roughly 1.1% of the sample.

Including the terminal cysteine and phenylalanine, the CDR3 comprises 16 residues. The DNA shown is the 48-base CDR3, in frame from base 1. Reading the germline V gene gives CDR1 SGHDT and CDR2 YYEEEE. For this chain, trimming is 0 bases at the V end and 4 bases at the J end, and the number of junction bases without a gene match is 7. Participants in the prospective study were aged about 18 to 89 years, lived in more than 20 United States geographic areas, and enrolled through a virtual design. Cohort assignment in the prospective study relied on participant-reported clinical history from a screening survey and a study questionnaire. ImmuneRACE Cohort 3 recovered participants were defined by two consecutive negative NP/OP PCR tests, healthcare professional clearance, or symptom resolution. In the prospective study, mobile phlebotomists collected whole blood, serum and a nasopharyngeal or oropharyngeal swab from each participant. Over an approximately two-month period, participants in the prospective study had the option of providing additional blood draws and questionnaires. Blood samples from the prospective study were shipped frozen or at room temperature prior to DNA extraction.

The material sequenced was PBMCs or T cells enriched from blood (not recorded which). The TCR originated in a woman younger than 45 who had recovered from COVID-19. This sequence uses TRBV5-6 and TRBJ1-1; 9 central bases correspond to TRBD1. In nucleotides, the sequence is TGTGCCAGCAGCTTGGGGGACAGGGTACTTGGCACTGAAGCTTTCTTT. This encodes CASSLGDRVLGTEAFF.